This TCR beta chain was identified during a study of Graves' ophthalmopathy and Graves' hyperthyroidism. The CDR3 runs 15 residues. Germline V gene lookup returns CDR1 MNHEY and CDR2 SMNVEV (reference sequence). Trimming cost V 7 bases and J 7 bases, with 22 bases left between them. The TCR beta CDR3 regions underwent amplification from RNA transcripts. Following a first-round RT-PCR that used HTBI primers, a second-round multiplex PCR was carried out. One entry per CDR3 protein results from TCRdb running MiXCR on the multiplex PCR reads. The sample records 600,000 to 650,000 distinct CDR3 sequences, approximately 21% being singletons. There are many counts of this clonotype.

The sequencing sample was made of peripheral blood. The genes are TRBV27 and TRBJ1-2, with D possibly being TRBD1 (6 bases). This receptor was obtained from a woman between 18 and 29 years old with stable Graves' hyperthyroidism. Some clones in this sample may be carry-over from other donors' samples. CDR3 bases: TGTGCCAGCAAGAGAGCGGGTGGGGGGGCGCTTGGCTACACCTTC. Its protein is CASKRAGGGALGYTF.